The sequence of this T cell receptor beta chain was determined in a study of cytomegalovirus exposure and HLA in healthy donors (dated by TCRdb to the late 2010s). For context, the study as a whole: According to a later analysis, the approximately 130 validation repertoires were produced on the same platform as the roughly 700 repertoires of the first cohort. The study aimed to test whether cataloging public T cell receptors could reveal signatures of past pathogen exposure. In addition to the first cohort of 666 subjects, a separate validation cohort of 130 or so different subjects was used. To predict cytomegalovirus infection status, the study brought together high-throughput TCR immunosequencing, statistical association of individual TCRs with disease status, and machine learning.

Comments on this clone: This clone's antigen is unknown. The input lacks base qualities; no much larger clone sits a single base away.

The donors belonged to the validation cohort of approximately 130 subjects, which was separate from the approximately 610-subject first cohort. What the research found in general, with its limitations: The authors suggested that the approach could potentially be extended to other disease states and immunological phenotypes. In the study, approximately 160 TCR beta chains were listed as associated with cytomegalovirus. In vitro tests confirmed that a few of the cytomegalovirus-associated TCR beta chains recognize cytomegalovirus antigens. Across donors, most TCR sequences were observed very rarely, whereas some public TCRs were present in many individuals. A later analysis lacked HLA typing for the validation cohort, so it scored co-occurrence in that cohort across all 120 or so repertoires. Of the cluster scores, 85% to 95% were above 0 in a later analysis, which found that TCRs clustered in the first cohort also tended to co-occur in the approximately 120 validation repertoires. The classifier was reported to diagnose cytomegalovirus status with high specificity and sensitivity in both the original and validation cohorts.

The protocol used for the library was the immunoSEQ multiplex PCR assay. Per the source publication's procedure: A statistical classification framework was built to diagnose cytomegalovirus status from the catalog of TCR beta chain sequences. Not all clones reach the TCRdb copy of this immuneACCESS table, which keeps in-frame sequences only. Checked studies attribute under half of the gap to unresolved V genes and leave the rest unexplained. V and J calls and clone size are given by that table; D and trimming were obtained from the DNA. The sample profile shows 150,000 to 170,000 clones; about 82% of them were found once. The ten largest clonotypes hold over 2% of the sample. Source material: PBMCs. The clonotype originates from a human donor in good health.

The DNA is TGTGCCAGCAGCCTAGCGGTCCCCTACGAGCAGTACTTC. Translated, it reads CASSLAVPYEQYF. This receptor chain uses TRBV27 and TRBJ2-5; TRBD2 agrees with 7 junctional bases. The DNA end favors TRBJ2-7, so the J call may be wrong. Reading the germline V gene (reference sequence) gives CDR1 MNHEY and CDR2 SMNVEV. The cysteine opens and the phenylalanine closes a CDR3 of 13 amino acids. The sequence is cut down to CDR3 DNA, 39 bases in frame from base 1.